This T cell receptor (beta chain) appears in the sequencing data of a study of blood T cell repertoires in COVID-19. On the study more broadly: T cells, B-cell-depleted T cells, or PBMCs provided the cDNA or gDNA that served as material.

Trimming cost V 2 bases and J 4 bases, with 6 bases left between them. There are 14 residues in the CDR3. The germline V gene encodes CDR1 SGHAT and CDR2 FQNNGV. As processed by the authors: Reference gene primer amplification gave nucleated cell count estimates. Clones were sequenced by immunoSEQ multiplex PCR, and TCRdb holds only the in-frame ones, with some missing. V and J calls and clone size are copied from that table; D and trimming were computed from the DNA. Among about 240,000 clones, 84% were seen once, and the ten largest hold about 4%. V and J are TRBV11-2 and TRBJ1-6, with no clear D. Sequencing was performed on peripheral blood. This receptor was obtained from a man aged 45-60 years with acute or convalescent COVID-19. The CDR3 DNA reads TGTGCCAGCAGCTTAATGCAGTATAATTCACCCCTCCACTTT. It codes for CASSLMQYNSPLHF.